A selection of T cell receptor beta chains follows, all from one sample in a study of T-cell reconstitution after alpha-beta-depleted transplantation in children. Via MiXCR, TCRdb re-called the PCR reads, giving one row per CDR3 protein. The sample consists of about 420,000 distinct CDR3 sequences, 15% to 20% of them appearing once. Sequences were derived from PBMCs, mostly from graft donor cells, sampled 360 days after TCRalphabeta/CD19-depleted stem cell transplant. Source of these receptors: a boy in the first two years of life who had a stem cell transplant for Wiskott-Aldrich syndrome, so the T cells may come from the graft donor. Each CDR3 is given with its conserved first and last residue. Fields, in order: V gene, clone size, J gene, D gene, CDR3 DNA, CDR3 protein. The D gene is left open where the match is weak. Clone size appears in some rows only: once, few, many, or a class for an expanded clone.

TRBV24-1	NA	TRBJ2-1	NA	TGTGCCACCAGTGACCAGGCAGGCCCCTTTTTGAATGAGCAGTTCTTC	CATSDQAGPFLNEQFF
TRBV30	NA	TRBJ2-7	NA	TGTGCCTGGACAGGAGAGGGGATGGGGGCCTACGAGCAGTACTTC	CAWTGEGMGAYEQYF
TRBV24-1	few	TRBJ2-7	TRBD1	TGTGCCACCAGTGACTCTACAGGGGCGGCCTCCTACGAGCAGTACTTC	CATSDSTGAASYEQYF
TRBV29-1	NA	TRBJ2-3	NA	TGCAGCGTGAACCGGGACTCCGATACGCAGTATTTT	CSVNRDSDTQYF
TRBV6-6	NA	TRBJ1-3	NA	TGTGCCAGCAGAATCGGAAACACCATATATTTT	CASRIGNTIYF
TRBV12-3/TRBV12-4	once	TRBJ2-7	NA	TGTGCCAGCAGGACGGGAGCCCTACCTGGGGAGCAGTACTTC	CASRTGALPGEQYF
TRBV20-1	NA	TRBJ2-7	NA	TGCAGTGCTAGAGATCTAGCGCTAAGCTCCTACGAGCAGTACTTC	CSARDLALSSYEQYF
TRBV12-3/TRBV12-4	NA	TRBJ2-3	NA	TGTGCCAGCAGTTTTTTGAGTCAAGGAGATACGCAGTATTTT	CASSFLSQGDTQYF
TRBV6-1	NA	TRBJ2-1	NA	TGTGCCAGCAGTGAAGCATGGAGGGTGGGGGCACCCTACAATGAGCAGTTCTTC	CASSEAWRVGAPYNEQFF
TRBV7-9	few	TRBJ2-7	TRBD1	TGTGCCAGCAGCTCTACAGGGGGTGGCCCCCACGAGCAGTACTTC	CASSSTGGGPHEQYF
TRBV7-8	few	TRBJ1-2	NA	TGTGCCAGCAGCTCCCAGGGGCGCTATGGCTACACCTTC	CASSSQGRYGYTF
TRBV20-1	NA	TRBJ2-1	TRBD2	TGCAGTGCTAGAGTTGTTCTAGCGGGAGGGGCCTACAATGAGCAGTTCTTC	CSARVVLAGGAYNEQFF
TRBV11-2	few	TRBJ2-2	NA	TGTGCCAGCAGCTTAAAGGGGGGAGGTACCGGGGAGCTGTTTTTT	CASSLKGGGTGELFF
TRBV20-1	few	TRBJ1-6	NA	TGCAGTGCTCTGGGGGGGAATAATTCACCCCTCCACTTT	CSALGGNNSPLHF
TRBV24-1	few	TRBJ2-3	NA	TGTGCCACCGGTCGAGGGTTAGGCACAGATACGCAGTATTTT	CATGRGLGTDTQYF
TRBV11-2	NA	TRBJ2-1	TRBD2	TGTGCCAGCAGCTTACAAGCCCGTGCGCTAGCGGGACGACACAATGAGCAGTTCTTC	CASSLQARALAGRHNEQFF
TRBV28	NA	TRBJ2-3	TRBD2	TGTGCCAGCAGTGAACTGGGACTAGCGAGGTCAGATACGCAGTATTTT	CASSELGLARSDTQYF
TRBV6-2/TRBV6-3	NA	TRBJ2-1	NA	TGTGCCAGCAGTTACGGGATAGCGGTGCTTCTGGATGAGCAGTTCTTC	CASSYGIAVLLDEQFF
TRBV18	few	TRBJ1-2	TRBD1	TGTGCCAGCTCACCACCGACAGGGTTTAACTATGGCTACACCTTC	CASSPPTGFNYGYTF
TRBV12-3/TRBV12-4	many	TRBJ1-3	NA	TGTGCCAGCAGTTTACGAGGCACCATATATTTT	CASSLRGTIYF
TRBV29-1	NA	TRBJ2-1	TRBD1	TGCAGCGTTACGACAGGGTCCCTTGGGGGTGAGCAGTTCTTC	CSVTTGSLGGEQFF
TRBV18	NA	TRBJ1-6	NA	TGTGCCAGCTCACCACCAGATTCACCCCTCCACTTT	CASSPPDSPLHF
TRBV7-9	NA	TRBJ2-5	NA	TGTGCCAGCAGCTTAGGGGTGGAAGTGCGGCAAGAGACCCAGTACTTC	CASSLGVEVRQETQYF
TRBV29-1	NA	TRBJ2-1	TRBD2	TGCAGCGGGGGGGGGGTGTACAATGAGCAGTTCTTC	CSGGGVYNEQFF
TRBV3-1	medium-sized	TRBJ2-3	NA	TGTGCCAGCAGCCAAGAAAACACAGATACGCAGTATTTT	CASSQENTDTQYF
TRBV7-9	few	TRBJ2-3	NA	TGTGCCAGCAGCTTAACGCCGAAAGGGGAGTGGACAGATACGCAGTATTTT	CASSLTPKGEWTDTQYF
TRBV20-1	NA	TRBJ2-1	TRBD2	TGCAGTGCCCCCGGGACTAGCCCCAGGGGTGAGCAGTTCTTC	CSAPGTSPRGEQFF
TRBV5-1	NA	TRBJ2-7	TRBD1	TGCGCCAGCAGCTTGCGCACGGGACAGCTTCCCTACGAGCAGTACTTC	CASSLRTGQLPYEQYF
TRBV20-1	NA	TRBJ2-7	TRBD2	TGCAGTGCTAGAGGATTTGCTAGCGGGAGTTCCCACGAGCAGTACTTC	CSARGFASGSSHEQYF
TRBV11-2	few	TRBJ2-1	NA	TGTGCCAGCAGCTTTTTTATCTGGGGCAATGAGCAGTTCTTC	CASSFFIWGNEQFF
TRBV2	few	TRBJ2-6	NA	TGTGCCAGCAATCCCCGACGGAGCCTTAGCTCTGGGGCCAACGTCCTGACTTTC	CASNPRRSLSSGANVLTF
TRBV7-8	NA	TRBJ2-7	TRBD2	TGTGCCAGCAGCTTAGTAGCTAGCGGGGCCTACGAGCAGTACTTC	CASSLVASGAYEQYF
TRBV12-3/TRBV12-4	few	TRBJ2-3	NA	TGTGCCAGCAGTCCGGGACGGGATACGCAGTATTTT	CASSPGRDTQYF
TRBV29-1	few	TRBJ2-1	TRBD2	TGCAGCGCTTCCGGGACGGGGGGTCAACCCCCATACAATGAGCAGTTCTTC	CSASGTGGQPPYNEQFF
TRBV27	few	TRBJ2-7	TRBD1	TGTGCCAGCAGAACCCCCGGGACAGGGACCTACGAGCAGTACTTC	CASRTPGTGTYEQYF
TRBV20-1	NA	TRBJ2-7	NA	TGCAGTGCTCTACCGAGGAGGACTTTCTCCTACGAGCAGTACTTC	CSALPRRTFSYEQYF
TRBV10-3	few	TRBJ2-1	TRBD1	TGTGCCATCAGTGAAGGGACAGGGGAAAGAGGTGAGCAGTTCTTC	CAISEGTGERGEQFF
TRBV4-1	few	TRBJ1-6	NA	TGCGCCAGCAGCCAAGCGGTTAGCTCCTATAATTCACCCCTCCACTTT	CASSQAVSSYNSPLHF
TRBV12-3/TRBV12-4	few	TRBJ2-2	NA	TGTGCCAGCAGACCGGGAACTTTCACCGGGGAGCTGTTTTTT	CASRPGTFTGELFF
TRBV24-1	NA	TRBJ2-3	NA	TGTGCCACCAGTGACCCAGGGGGGCCCAGCACAGATACGCTGGATTTT	CATSDPGGPSTDTLDF
TRBV7-2	NA	TRBJ1-5	NA	TGTGCCAGCAGCTTAGATCATCAGCCCCAGCATTTT	CASSLDHQPQHF
TRBV11-2	few	TRBJ2-5	TRBD2	TGTGCCAGCAGCCATCATCGAGGTTTCGGACTAGCGGGGTTGGAGACCCAGTACTTC	CASSHHRGFGLAGLETQYF
TRBV29-1	few	TRBJ2-7	TRBD1	TGCAGCGTCGGACAGGGGGCCCACGAGCAGTACTTC	CSVGQGAHEQYF
TRBV4-1	few	TRBJ2-7	TRBD1	TGCGCCAGCAGCCTAGGGGGACAGGTGGGATACGAGCAGTACTTC	CASSLGGQVGYEQYF
TRBV5-1	few	TRBJ1-1	TRBD1	TGCGCCAGCAGCCGGGACAGGGGGTTTTCTGAAGCTTTCTTT	CASSRDRGFSEAFF
TRBV5-1	NA	TRBJ2-1	TRBD2	TGCGCCAGCAGCTCGGGGACTAGCCGCGACAATGAGCAGTTCTTC	CASSSGTSRDNEQFF
TRBV11-2	few	TRBJ2-3	TRBD2	TGTGCCAGCAGCGACTTTGGGGTAGCGGGTAGCACAGATACGCAGTATTTT	CASSDFGVAGSTDTQYF
TRBV28	many	TRBJ1-3	NA	TGTGCCAGCAGTGTAGGGGGTTACTCTGGAAACACCATATATTTT	CASSVGGYSGNTIYF
TRBV7-9	NA	TRBJ1-1	NA	TGTGCCAGCATCTACCAGAAGAACACTGAAGCTTTCTTT	CASIYQKNTEAFF
TRBV6-5	few	TRBJ2-7	TRBD2	TGTGCCAGCAGTCAGCAGAGTAGCGGGACCTACGAGCAGTACTTC	CASSQQSSGTYEQYF
TRBV28	NA	TRBJ2-3	TRBD1	TGTGCCAGCAGTTTCGCGCTGACAGGGTGGCCTGCCACAGATACGCAGTATTTT	CASSFALTGWPATDTQYF
TRBV29-1	many	TRBJ2-7	NA	TGCAGCGTTTCCATCGGGACAACTGCCTACGAGCAGTACTTC	CSVSIGTTAYEQYF
TRBV20-1	few	TRBJ2-7	TRBD2	TGCAGTGCTTGGGTGGCGGGGGGCTCCTACGAGCAGTACTTC	CSAWVAGGSYEQYF
TRBV18	few	TRBJ2-3	NA	TGTGCCAGCTCACCACGAGTCGGGCGGGACGCTTACACAGATACGCAGTATTTT	CASSPRVGRDAYTDTQYF
TRBV28	few	TRBJ2-7	NA	TGTGCCAGCAGTTTACTTGGACTGATGTCTAACGAGCAGTACTTC	CASSLLGLMSNEQYF
TRBV6-5	few	TRBJ2-7	TRBD1	TGTGCCAGCAGTTACTCACAGACAGGGCAGGAGCAGTACTTC	CASSYSQTGQEQYF
TRBV6-1	few	TRBJ2-2	TRBD2	TGTGCCAGCAGCTTCTGGGGGGGATGGAGCACCGGGGAGCTGTTTTTT	CASSFWGGWSTGELFF